This T cell receptor beta chain is drawn from a study of cytomegalovirus exposure and HLA in healthy donors. Across the whole study: Most donors, less than 85% of a few hundred genotyped, fell in the Caucasian-associated ancestry cluster.

V dropped 4 bases and J dropped 8; count of bases not matched to a gene: 17. CDR3 size: 16 residues. Germline CDR1 reads MDHEN; CDR2 reads SYDVKM. Amplification used 60 Vbeta primers and 13 Jbeta primers. Under the authors' procedure: Approximately 11 million of tens of millions of unique TCR beta chains were shared, per a later count. This table comes from immunoSEQ multiplex PCR, and its TCRdb copy is limited to in-frame clones, with some not included. The DNA was the basis for D and trimming; V, J and clone size are from that table. Among 100,000 to 120,000 clones listed, more than 65% were seen once. Broader study findings: It was reportedly the case that the classifier diagnosed cytomegalovirus status with high specificity and sensitivity. Through in vitro validation, three CMV-associated chains were shown to be specific for CMV antigens.

Worth noting for this clone: The antigen remains undetermined.

This clonotype originated in a man between 25 and 39 years old in good health and CMV-seropositive. The source material was PBMCs. The chain recombines TRBV28 with TRBJ2-7; 7 bases are a match to TRBD1. The CDR3 DNA reads as TGTGCCAGCAGTTCCCGGGACAGCGGCCCCAGCTTGAAGCAGTACTTC. It codes for CASSSRDSGPSLKQYF.